This T cell receptor (beta chain) was recorded in a study of blood T cell repertoires in COVID-19. On the study more broadly: Nucleic acid was either cDNA or gDNA, and it came from T cells, B-cell-depleted T cells, or PBMCs.

The ends lost 5 bases at V and 8 bases at J; junction bases unmatched: 11. Per germline, CDR1 MNHEY and CDR2 SMNVEV (reference sequence). The CDR3 has 16 residues. Generated by immunoSEQ multiplex PCR, the TCRdb table keeps only in-frame clones and is missing some. The sample lists some 30,000 clones; around 89% were seen once. Sequenced: peripheral blood. The receptor's source is a man in his 60s with active COVID-19. This chain links TRBV27 with TRBJ2-1; 11 bases map to TRBD2. The CDR3 DNA reads TGTGCCAGCAGTACCTTAGGAGTAGCGGGGGGGCATGAGCAGTTCTTC. Its translation: CASSTLGVAGGHEQFF.